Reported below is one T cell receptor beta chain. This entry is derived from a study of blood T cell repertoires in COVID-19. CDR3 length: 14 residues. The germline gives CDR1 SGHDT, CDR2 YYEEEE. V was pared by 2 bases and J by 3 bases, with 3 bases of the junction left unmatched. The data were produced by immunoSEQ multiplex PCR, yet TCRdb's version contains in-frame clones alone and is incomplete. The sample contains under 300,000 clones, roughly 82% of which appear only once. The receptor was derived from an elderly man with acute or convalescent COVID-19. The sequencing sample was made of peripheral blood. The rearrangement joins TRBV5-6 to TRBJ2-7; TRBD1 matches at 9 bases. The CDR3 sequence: CASSFGTGIYEQYF. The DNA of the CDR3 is TGTGCCAGCAGCTTTGGGACAGGGATCTACGAGCAGTACTTC.